These T cell receptor beta chains were read from a single sample in a study of cytomegalovirus exposure and HLA in healthy donors. Sequenced by immunoSEQ multiplex PCR; TCRdb stores in-frame clones only, minus some. The table shows around 180,000 clones, with about 72% occurring only once. Sequencing was done on a sample of PBMCs. All receptors come from a girl aged 5-17 years in good health and CMV-seronegative. Both conserved end residues are part of each CDR3.

v_gene	j_gene	CDR3aa
TRBV7-6	TRBJ2-1	CASSLESWGAYNEQFF
TRBV4-2	TRBJ2-1	CASSQGTSGGGEQFF
TRBV6-1	TRBJ1-5	CASSEGAGGLVQPQHF
TRBV19	TRBJ1-5	CASSGGQKVNQPQHF
TRBV13	TRBJ2-7	CASSLRHPGTTYEQYF
TRBV27	TRBJ2-2	CASSGRGGFGELFF
TRBV7-8	TRBJ2-1	CASSLASGGAYNEQFF
TRBV2	TRBJ2-2	CASGRLAGEAGELFF
TRBV6-1	TRBJ1-1	CASSEGLILTGMANTEAFF
TRBV5-4	TRBJ1-3	CASSPTGFGNTIYF
TRBV2	TRBJ1-5	CASSQGAQGQPQHF
TRBV29-1	TRBJ2-6	CSVEPSGANVLTF
TRBV5-6	TRBJ1-5	CASSRQGQGIRQPQHF
TRBV6-5	TRBJ1-3	CASSSLDRAGNTIYF
TRBV27	TRBJ2-1	CASGRAYLDNEQFF
TRBV7-3	TRBJ2-2	CASSQGDRVGAGELFF
TRBV5-1	TRBJ2-1	CASSFSGGLYNEQFF
TRBV9	TRBJ1-6	CASSVLESMDSPLHF
TRBV7-7	TRBJ2-3	CASSSGTSGGIDTQYF
TRBV11-2	TRBJ1-4	CASSRGAGEKLFF
TRBV29-1	TRBJ2-7	CSANDRESYEQYF
TRBV10-3	TRBJ2-5	CAISEEQGKGETQYF
TRBV6-6	TRBJ2-7	CASSWAGYEQYF
TRBV4-2	TRBJ1-4	CASSQYKTGFEKLFF
TRBV13	TRBJ1-2	CASSSPRRRGGYTF
TRBV27	TRBJ1-6	CASSPPRSPLHF
TRBV27	TRBJ1-2	CASSLTSGIRGYTF
TRBV27	TRBJ1-1	CASTTTGGNTEAFF
TRBV25-1	TRBJ1-1	CASSVGETPFTEAFF
TRBV9	TRBJ1-2	CASTLDSSSYTF
TRBV2	TRBJ2-3	CARGASGRDTQYF
TRBV5-1	TRBJ2-7	CASSLGLGGEQYF
TRBV5-1	TRBJ2-5	CASSPQGLAGGQGRETQYF
TRBV30	TRBJ1-4	CAWHRVDEKLFF
TRBV5-5	TRBJ1-4	CASSGGQGAANEKLFF
TRBV30	TRBJ1-4	CAWMRGDEKLFF
TRBV7-9	TRBJ1-1	CASSGYRDTEAFF
TRBV5-1	TRBJ2-5	CASSPGTSGQETQYF
TRBV6-1	TRBJ1-5	CASSTGGNQPQHF
TRBV5-1	TRBJ2-5	CASSQGQGEETQYF
TRBV5-1	TRBJ2-3	CASSLSSGGRTDTQYF
TRBV29-1	TRBJ2-7	CSAGQREAYEQYF
TRBV6-6	TRBJ1-5	CASSYQGRENQPQHF
TRBV7-3	TRBJ1-1	CASSLKGGAKVNTEAFF
TRBV5-6	TRBJ2-4	CASSPSGGLDIQYF
TRBV10-3	TRBJ1-1	CAISSYMEEAFF
TRBV6-5	TRBJ1-2	CASSYSHRSQPYTF
TRBV6-5	TRBJ1-5	CASSRGAGGNQPQHF
TRBV7-7	TRBJ2-7	CASSMTEWEQYF
TRBV5-1	TRBJ1-1	CASTSDRGWTEAFF
TRBV15	TRBJ2-7	CATSRDSYEQYF
TRBV5-4	TRBJ2-2	CASSQGVQFNGELFF